This passage covers 3 T cell receptor beta chains from one sample sequenced in a study of T-cell reconstitution after alpha-beta-depleted transplantation in children. Library preparation (for TCRbeta) was performed with unique molecular identifiers. TCRdb passed the PCR reads through MiXCR, listing each CDR3 protein once. This sample yields some 50,000 distinct CDR3 sequences, of which about 9% are seen a single time; approximately 25% belongs to the top ten. Here the sequenced sample was PBMCs, mostly from graft donor cells, taken 60 days after TCRalphabeta/CD19-depleted stem cell transplant. The receptors here all came from a male patient between 2 and 15 years old who had a stem cell transplant for chronic granulomatous disease, so the T cells may come from the graft donor.

This clonotype was detected ten times or more. CDR3 DNA sequence: TGTGCCAGCAGCCCGCTCCTAGCGGGAGAAGGAGAGACCCAGTACTTC. Residues: CASSPLLAGEGETQYF. The chain couples TRBV7-9 to TRBJ2-5; 10 bases agree with TRBD2. CDR1 is SEHNR and CDR2 is FQNEAQ in the germline V gene (reference sequence). This CDR3 region has 16 residues. The V gene end was trimmed by 5 bases and the J gene end by 4 bases; junction bases not matched to a gene: 10.

The chain employs TRBV20-1 and TRBJ2-3; D gene unclear. The CDR3 runs to 12 residues. CDR1 DFQATT and CDR2 SNEGSKA come from the germline V gene (reference sequence). V lost 5 bases and J 4 bases, leaving 10 bases between the germline ends. CDR3: CSAAAFADTQYF. CDR3 sequence (DNA): TGCAGTGCTGCTGCGTTCGCAGATACGCAGTATTTT.

This clonotype has at least ten counts. This chain connects TRBV20-1 to TRBJ2-1; no firm D call. The CDR3 length is 14 residues. The germline CDR1 and CDR2 sequences are DFQATT and SNEGSKA (reference sequence). V was cut by 2 bases and J by 5 bases, with 13 bases left in between. The CDR3 spells CSARRGPGNNEQFF. CDR3 DNA sequence: TGCAGTGCTAGACGCGGACCCGGTAACAATGAGCAGTTCTTC.